The present T cell receptor beta chain was sequenced within a study of shared clonotypes between healthy human individuals. The study, taken as a whole, reports: Large sequencing depth failed to make sorted-subset sequencing complete, rarefaction showed. Among non-shared clonotypes, generation probabilities were lower than among those shared by all four donors. In a few donors, 4.5% to 5.5% of naive CD4 clonotypes appeared in common.

This clone was seen a few times. Its specificity is not known. CD45RO-negative, CCR7-selected cells formed the naive CD8 fraction, which excluded terminally differentiated effector memory CD45RA+ cells. The authors distributed each subset's genomic DNA evenly over several immunoSEQ plates. Generated by immunoSEQ multiplex PCR, the TCRdb table keeps only in-frame clones and is missing some. The top ten clones hold roughly 1.7% of a sample with about 2.2 million clones, 85% to 95% of them seen once. Sequences were obtained from naive CD8+ T cells from PBMCs. The TCR originated in a man aged 18 to 35 in good health. Some clones in this sample may be carry-over from other donors' samples.

The CDR3 nucleotides are TGTGCCAGCCTCATTGCCGGGACAGGCGACTATGGCTACACCTTC. Amino acids: CASLIAGTGDYGYTF. This chain links TRBV19 with TRBJ1-2, with TRBD1 matching 8 bases. Looked up from germline, CDR1 is LNHDA and CDR2 is SQIVND (reference sequence). The CDR3 is made up of 15 amino acids. V was clipped by 9 bases and J by 3 bases; unmatched bases: 12.